These T cell receptor beta chains were read from a single sample in a study of cytomegalovirus exposure and HLA in healthy donors. Profiled with immunoSEQ multiplex PCR; TCRdb holds only in-frame clones, not every one. The repertoire consists of around 86,000 clones, with 77% occurring once and the leading ten covering around 3.1%. The sequenced material came from PBMCs. Every receptor here comes from a man aged 50-60 years in good health and CMV-seropositive. Both conserved end residues are part of each CDR3. The D gene is left open where the match is weak. The size field is filled for only some rows; it gives once, few, many or a size class.

v_call: TRBV6-1
clone_size: -
j_call: TRBJ2-3
d_call: TRBD1
cdr3_length: 14
cdr3_aa: CASSSGQGRDTQYF
cdr3_nt: TGTGCCAGCAGTTCGGGACAGGGCCGAGATACGCAGTATTTT

v_call: TRBV21-1
clone_size: -
j_call: TRBJ2-3
d_call: -
cdr3_length: 15
cdr3_aa: CASSPWERSTDTQYF
cdr3_nt: TGTGCCAGCAGCCCTTGGGAGCGGAGCACAGATACGCAGTATTTT

v_call: TRBV11-3
clone_size: -
j_call: TRBJ2-2
d_call: TRBD2
cdr3_length: 13
cdr3_aa: CASAPGGAGELFF
cdr3_nt: TGTGCCAGCGCCCCGGGAGGCGCCGGGGAGCTGTTTTTT

v_call: TRBV11-3
clone_size: -
j_call: TRBJ2-5
d_call: -
cdr3_length: 15
cdr3_aa: CASSLVTAGKETQYF
cdr3_nt: TGTGCCAGCAGCTTAGTTACAGCGGGTAAAGAGACCCAGTACTTC

v_call: TRBV2
clone_size: once
j_call: TRBJ2-6
d_call: TRBD2
cdr3_length: 17
cdr3_aa: CALWGTSGSNGANVLTF
cdr3_nt: TGTGCCCTATGGGGGACTAGCGGGAGTAATGGGGCCAACGTCCTGACTTTC

v_call: TRBV27
clone_size: -
j_call: TRBJ1-5
d_call: -
cdr3_length: 16
cdr3_aa: CASSSQKSVINQPQHF
cdr3_nt: TGTGCCAGCAGTTCCCAGAAGTCAGTAATCAATCAGCCCCAGCATTTT

v_call: TRBV5-4
clone_size: -
j_call: TRBJ2-3
d_call: -
cdr3_length: 14
cdr3_aa: CASSRWSITDTQYF
cdr3_nt: TGTGCCAGCAGCCGATGGTCTATCACAGATACGCAGTATTTT

v_call: TRBV18
clone_size: -
j_call: TRBJ2-1
d_call: TRBD2
cdr3_length: 15
cdr3_aa: CASSPSGGRGNEQFF
cdr3_nt: TGTGCCAGCTCACCCTCGGGCGGGAGGGGTAATGAGCAGTTCTTC

v_call: TRBV5-1
clone_size: -
j_call: TRBJ2-6
d_call: -
cdr3_length: 15
cdr3_aa: CASSLVGAGANVLTF
cdr3_nt: TGCGCCAGCAGCTTGGTCGGGGCTGGGGCCAACGTCCTGACTTTC

v_call: TRBV7-2
clone_size: -
j_call: TRBJ1-1
d_call: -
cdr3_length: 15
cdr3_aa: CASSSQRALNTEAFF
cdr3_nt: TGTGCCAGCAGCTCCCAAAGAGCCCTAAACACTGAAGCTTTCTTT

v_call: TRBV11-2
clone_size: -
j_call: TRBJ2-7
d_call: TRBD1
cdr3_length: 13
cdr3_aa: CASKDRGQYEQYF
cdr3_nt: TGTGCCAGCAAGGACAGGGGGCAGTACGAGCAGTACTTC

v_call: TRBV9
clone_size: few
j_call: TRBJ2-7
d_call: -
cdr3_length: 14
cdr3_aa: CASSPTDGRNEQYF
cdr3_nt: TGTGCCAGCAGCCCTACTGACGGGAGAAACGAGCAGTACTTC

v_call: TRBV7-9
clone_size: -
j_call: TRBJ2-7
d_call: TRBD1
cdr3_length: 15
cdr3_aa: CASSRTGGEKPEQYF
cdr3_nt: TGTGCCAGCAGCAGGACAGGGGGCGAAAAACCCGAGCAGTACTTC

v_call: TRBV15
clone_size: -
j_call: TRBJ2-3
d_call: -
cdr3_length: 15
cdr3_aa: CATSSGGTSTDTQYF
cdr3_nt: TGTGCCACCAGCTCGGGGGGCACCAGCACAGATACGCAGTATTTT

v_call: TRBV7-9
clone_size: -
j_call: TRBJ2-3
d_call: -
cdr3_length: 15
cdr3_aa: CASSLRGAGGDTQYF
cdr3_nt: TGTGCCAGCAGCTTACGCGGGGCGGGCGGAGATACGCAGTATTTT

v_call: TRBV18
clone_size: -
j_call: TRBJ1-1
d_call: -
cdr3_length: 15
cdr3_aa: CASPKDGQGFTEAFF
cdr3_nt: TGTGCCAGCCCAAAGGACGGTCAGGGATTTACTGAAGCTTTCTTT

v_call: TRBV7-2
clone_size: -
j_call: TRBJ2-3
d_call: -
cdr3_length: 12
cdr3_aa: CASSNYRGTQYF
cdr3_nt: TGTGCCAGCAGCAACTACCGGGGTACGCAGTATTTT

v_call: TRBV5-1
clone_size: -
j_call: TRBJ2-1
d_call: -
cdr3_length: 13
cdr3_aa: CAGARDTNNEQFF
cdr3_nt: TGCGCCGGGGCCCGGGACACCAACAATGAGCAGTTCTTC

v_call: TRBV11-1
clone_size: -
j_call: TRBJ1-4
d_call: -
cdr3_length: 13
cdr3_aa: CASSLPGEEKLFF
cdr3_nt: TGTGCCAGCAGCTTACCGGGGGAAGAAAAACTGTTTTTT

v_call: TRBV25-1
clone_size: -
j_call: TRBJ1-1
d_call: -
cdr3_length: 13
cdr3_aa: CASSGRLNTEAFF
cdr3_nt: TGTGCCAGCAGTGGGAGGTTGAACACTGAAGCTTTCTTT

v_call: TRBV29-1
clone_size: -
j_call: TRBJ1-5
d_call: TRBD1
cdr3_length: 16
cdr3_aa: CSVVWGQKNSNQPQHF
cdr3_nt: TGCAGCGTTGTTTGGGGACAGAAAAATAGCAATCAGCCCCAGCATTTT

v_call: TRBV7-2
clone_size: -
j_call: TRBJ2-5
d_call: TRBD2
cdr3_length: 15
cdr3_aa: CASSTGEGTQETQYF
cdr3_nt: TGTGCCAGCAGTACGGGGGAGGGGACCCAAGAGACCCAGTACTTC

v_call: TRBV7-9
clone_size: -
j_call: TRBJ1-2
d_call: -
cdr3_length: 16
cdr3_aa: CASSLLAVLKNYGYTF
cdr3_nt: TGTGCCAGCAGCCTACTCGCTGTCTTGAAAAACTATGGCTACACCTTC

v_call: TRBV6-4
clone_size: few
j_call: TRBJ2-1
d_call: TRBD1
cdr3_length: 14
cdr3_aa: CASSKDRGYNEQFF
cdr3_nt: TGTGCCAGCAGTAAAGACAGGGGCTACAATGAGCAGTTCTTC

v_call: TRBV27
clone_size: -
j_call: TRBJ2-1
d_call: TRBD2
cdr3_length: 14
cdr3_aa: CASSLAGVGNEQFF
cdr3_nt: TGTGCCAGCAGTTTAGCGGGAGTCGGTAATGAGCAGTTCTTC

v_call: TRBV7-3
clone_size: -
j_call: TRBJ2-1
d_call: TRBD2
cdr3_length: 17
cdr3_aa: CASSLTRGTSGNNEQFF
cdr3_nt: TGTGCCAGCAGCTTAACCCGCGGGACTAGCGGCAACAATGAGCAGTTCTTC

v_call: TRBV5-5
clone_size: -
j_call: TRBJ1-2
d_call: -
cdr3_length: 16
cdr3_aa: CASSLAGPQGTYGYTF
cdr3_nt: TGTGCCAGCAGCTTGGCGGGCCCTCAGGGGACCTATGGCTACACCTTC

v_call: TRBV14
clone_size: -
j_call: TRBJ2-7
d_call: TRBD2
cdr3_length: 15
cdr3_aa: CASSPGLAGGYEQYF
cdr3_nt: TGTGCCAGCAGCCCTGGTCTAGCGGGAGGGTACGAGCAGTACTTC

v_call: TRBV7-9
clone_size: -
j_call: TRBJ2-3
d_call: -
cdr3_length: 11
cdr3_aa: CSSTSVDTQYF
cdr3_nt: TGTTCCAGCACCTCTGTGGATACGCAGTATTTT

v_call: TRBV5-8
clone_size: once
j_call: TRBJ1-5
d_call: -
cdr3_length: 12
cdr3_aa: CASSWGEQPQHF
cdr3_nt: TGTGCCAGCAGCTGGGGGGAGCAGCCCCAGCATTTT

v_call: TRBV6-5
clone_size: -
j_call: TRBJ1-5
d_call: TRBD1
cdr3_length: 16
cdr3_aa: CASSYQDRGSYQPQHF
cdr3_nt: TGTGCCAGCAGTTACCAGGACAGGGGGTCGTATCAGCCCCAGCATTTT

v_call: TRBV6-1
clone_size: few
j_call: TRBJ2-7
d_call: TRBD2
cdr3_length: 15
cdr3_aa: CASRREAGASYEQYF
cdr3_nt: TGTGCCAGCAGGAGGGAAGCGGGGGCTAGCTACGAGCAGTACTTC